What follows are 6 T cell receptor beta chains derived from one specimen sequenced in a study of CD8 T cells in ankylosing spondylitis (TCRdb year 2017). Receptor libraries were prepared by 5' RACE. Sequencing was performed on an Illumina HiSeq 2500. The public reads were quality trimmed at Q25 with fastp and then assembled into clones with MiXCR by TCRdb, keeping productive beta chains. CDR3 protein sequences are deduplicated, and each keeps its most common genes and DNA. In all, the sample holds about 160,000 distinct CDR3 sequences, and around a tenth of those were seen once. The ten top clones hold roughly 15% of the sample. The specimen sequenced was blood, either unsorted or a sorted T cell fraction (not recorded which). The source is a female donor with ankylosing spondylitis or in good health (not recorded which).

This clonotype was observed a few times. The V and J genes are TRBV28 and TRBJ2-1, with TRBD2 as a possible D gene (5 bases). V was cut by 4 bases and J by 2 bases, with 15 bases left in between. In germline, CDR1 is MDHEN, CDR2 SYDVKM. The length of the CDR3 is 16 residues. Here the CDR3 DNA reads TGTGCCAGCAGTTATACTAGTGGCCTTCCCTACAATGAGCAGTTCTTC. It yields the protein CASSYTSGLPYNEQFF.

V usage is TRBV7-9 and J usage is TRBJ1-1; the D gene is possibly TRBD1 (6 bases). The CDR3 extends over 17 amino acids. Germline V gene data show CDR1 as SEHNR and CDR2 as FQNEAQ (reference sequence). V was cut by 5 bases and J by 1 base, with 20 bases left in between. The CDR3 is CASSPPRNGDKNTEAFF. The CDR3 bases are TGTGCCAGCAGCCCACCCCGGAACGGGGACAAGAACACTGAAGCTTTCTTT. The whole variable domain, filled in from reference TRBV7-9 and TRBJ1-1, reads DTGVSQNPRHKITKRGQNVTFRCDPISEHNRLYWYRQTLGQGPEFLTYFQNEAQLEKSRLLSDRFSAERPKGSFSTLEIQRTEQGDSAMYLCASSPPRNGDKNTEAFFGQGTRLTVV.

A few counts support this clonotype. The J gene is TRBJ2-1, the V gene TRBV28; TRBD2 agrees at 12 bases. Per the germline V gene, CDR1 is MDHEN and CDR2 is SYDVKM. Trimming took 4 bases from V and 8 from J; bases not matched to a gene: 9. This CDR3 spans 16 amino acids. The CDR3 loop reads CASSYRLAGAIDEQFF. Here the CDR3 DNA reads TGTGCCAGCAGTTACCGACTAGCGGGAGCAATTGATGAGCAGTTCTTC.

A few counts support this clonotype. This chain connects TRBV25-1 to TRBJ2-3; no clear D. Germline assignment: CDR1 MGHDK and CDR2 SYGVNS. This CDR3 contains 12 residues. Trimming removed 3 bases at V and 3 bases at J, with 4 bases between. CDR3 protein: CASSDATDTQYF. Here the CDR3 DNA reads TGTGCCAGCAGTGACGCTACAGATACGCAGTATTTT. Variable domain in full (rest from reference TRBV25-1 and TRBJ2-3): EADIYQTPRYLVIGTGKKITLECSQTMGHDKMYWYQQDPGMELHLIHYSYGVNSTEKGDLSSESTVSRIRTEHFPLTLESARPSHTSQYLCASSDATDTQYFGPGTRLTVL.

This clonotype was found a few times. This chain connects TRBV4-2 to TRBJ2-6, with D hard to call. Trimming cost V 1 base and J 0 bases, with 7 bases left between them. CDR3 length equals 16 residues. Germline V gene data show CDR1 as LGHNA and CDR2 as YNFKEQ. Here the CDR3 DNA reads TGTGCCAGCAGCCAAGGACACCTCTCTGGGGCCAACGTCCTGACTTTC. Encoded protein: CASSQGHLSGANVLTF.

V is TRBV27 and J is TRBJ1-5, with D hard to call. This CDR3 has 13 amino acids. Germline CDR1 MNHEY, CDR2 SMNVEV (reference sequence). Trimming pared 0 bases from V and 4 bases from J, leaving 4 bases between. The CDR3 sequence: CASSLSSNQPQHF. CDR3 nucleotide sequence: TGTGCCAGCAGTTTATCCAGTAATCAGCCCCAGCATTTT.